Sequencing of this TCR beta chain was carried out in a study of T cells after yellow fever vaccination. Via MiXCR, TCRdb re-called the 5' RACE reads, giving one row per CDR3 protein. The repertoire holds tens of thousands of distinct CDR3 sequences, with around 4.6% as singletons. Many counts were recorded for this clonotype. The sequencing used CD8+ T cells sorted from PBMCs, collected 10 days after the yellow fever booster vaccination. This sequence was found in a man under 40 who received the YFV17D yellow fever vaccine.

The CDR3 DNA sequence: TGTGCCAGCAGCAAAGAGAGGGAAACTAGCGGGAGGGCCGTTGACAATGAGCAGTTCTTC. Translating it yields CASSKERETSGRAVDNEQFF. The V call is TRBV21-1, the J call TRBJ2-1; TRBD2, the table's D call, was not compared with the DNA. TRBV21-1 is designated a pseudogene. The CDR3 is 20 residues long.